Presented here are 20 T cell receptor beta chains from one specimen sequenced in a study of beta chain features in type 1 diabetes. Points from the study as a whole: The study found moderately but significantly shorter TCRB CDR3s in all four CD4+ subsets of Type 1 diabetes patients.

The isolated RNA, all of it, was reverse transcribed, so expressed TCRB transcripts were what got sequenced. The assay was immunoSEQ multiplex PCR, and TCRdb's table has in-frame clones only and misses some. There are over 200,000 clones in the sample; 9.5% to 13% occur only once, and roughly 0.017% lies in the top ten. No antigens are known for them. The sample consisted of naive CD4+ T cells from blood. The source is a man aged 25-45 years with type 1 diabetes.

This clone was found a few times. J is TRBJ2-1 and V is TRBV5-4, with TRBD2 as a possible D gene (5 bases). CDR3 length: 12 residues. With 5 bases removed from V and 5 bases from J, the gap between germline ends came to 8 bases. Germline V gene lookup returns CDR1 SGHNT and CDR2 YYREEE (reference sequence). Written as DNA, the CDR3 is TGTGCCAGCAGTCCCGGGAACAATGAGCAGTTCTTC. Its translation is CASSPGNNEQFF.

This clone was observed a handful of times. The V call is TRBV4-3, the J call TRBJ1-2; D is perhaps TRBD1 (5 bases). The germline CDR1 and CDR2 sequences are LGHNA and YSLEER. Trimming pared 4 bases from V and 3 bases from J, leaving 9 bases between. The CDR3 length is 13 residues. The chain's CDR3 is CASSRAGHYGYTF. CDR3 in DNA: TGCGCCAGCAGCCGGGCGGGGCACTATGGCTACACCTTC.

This clone was counted between two and nine times. V and J are TRBV7-9 and TRBJ1-6; 7 positions match TRBD1. The CDR3 spans 14 residues. Germline V lookup: CDR1 SEHNR, CDR2 FQNEAQ (reference sequence). J lost 7 bases, V lost 1 base, and 1 base had no gene match. The DNA of the CDR3 is TGTGCCAGCAGCTTAGGGGACAGCAATTCACCCCTCCACTTT. Its protein is CASSLGDSNSPLHF.

Remarks on this clone: Additional DNA sequences in this sample encode the identical CDR3. The genes are TRBV2 and TRBJ2-1; no clear D. CDR3 length: 14 residues. Trimming pared 2 bases from V and 0 bases from J, leaving 5 bases between. Germline CDR1 reads SNHLY; CDR2 reads FYNNEI. The CDR3 sequence is CASSEISSYNEQFF. The CDR3 DNA sequence: TGTGCCAGCAGTGAAATCAGCTCCTACAATGAGCAGTTCTTC.

This chain links TRBV7-9 with TRBJ2-3; TRBD1 matches 10 bases. The CDR3 loop spans 15 amino acids. CDR1 is SEHNR and CDR2 is FQNEAQ in the germline V gene (reference sequence). V was pared by 5 bases and J by 1 base, with 3 bases of the junction left unmatched. In DNA form, the CDR3 reads TGTGCCAGCAGCCCAGGGACAGGGGGCACAGATACGCAGTATTTT. As protein: CASSPGTGGTDTQYF.

This clone was recorded a few times. V gene TRBV4-3 combines with J gene TRBJ2-7; a weak D match, TRBD2 (5 bases). Trimming took off 1 base at V and 1 base at J, with 5 bases between the two ends. CDR3 length: 13 amino acids. The V gene's germline CDR1 is LGHNA and CDR2 YSLEER. CDR3 protein: CASSQGTSYEQYF. CDR3 DNA: TGCGCCAGCAGCCAAGGGACTTCCTACGAGCAGTACTTC.

This clone was seen a few times. The chain recombines TRBV25-1 with TRBJ2-6; no clear D gene. Germline-derived CDR1 and CDR2 are MGHDK and SYGVNS. Trimming left V 9 bases short and J 4 bases short, with 7 bases between. CDR3 length equals 12 residues. The CDR3: CASRFGANVLTF. CDR3 DNA: TGTGCCAGTCGGTTCGGGGCCAACGTCCTGACTTTC.

This clone was picked up a small number of times. J is TRBJ1-3 and V is TRBV15; a weak D match, TRBD1 (5 bases). Trimming shortened V by 1 base and J by 2 bases, and 12 bases separated the two germline ends. Germline V lookup: CDR1 LNHNV, CDR2 YYDKDF (reference sequence). The CDR3 is made up of 16 amino acids. The CDR3 DNA follows: TGTGCCACCAGCAGAGCTCTCCAAGGGGCTGGAAACACCATATATTTT. The encoded protein is CATSRALQGAGNTIYF.

This clone was counted a few times. The V call is TRBV30, the J call TRBJ2-7; D may be TRBD1 (6 bases). V was cut by 5 bases and J by 0 bases, with 14 bases left in between. Germline CDR1 is GTSNPN and CDR2 is SVGIG (reference sequence). CDR3 length equals 14 residues. The CDR3 DNA reads TGTGCCTGGCACCCAGGGGCCAGCTCCTACGAGCAGTACTTC. It is translated as CAWHPGASSYEQYF.

This clone was observed a few times. The gene calls are TRBV10-3 and TRBJ2-4; 12 bases are shared with TRBD1. The germline V gene has CDR1 ENHRY and CDR2 SYGVKD. V was clipped by 3 bases and J by 7 bases; unmatched bases: 1. The CDR3 extends over 14 amino acids. The CDR3 bases are TGTGCCATCAGTGATGGGACAGGGGGCAACATTCAGTACTTC. Amino acid sequence: CAISDGTGGNIQYF.

The CDR3 bases are TGTGCCTGGAGTAGGGGAAGGGGGAGATCTGGGGCCAACGTCCTGACTTTC. Its protein product is CAWSRGRGRSGANVLTF. The rearrangement links TRBV30 to TRBJ2-6; a possible D gene is TRBD1 (6 bases). From germline, CDR1 is GTSNPN and CDR2 SVGIG (reference sequence). The CDR3 has 17 residues. V lost 2 bases to trimming and J lost 1 base, with 15 bases between them.

This clone was observed a few times. The chain is built from TRBV7-9 and TRBJ2-1; D call uncertain. V gave up 5 bases and J gave up 0 bases, with 11 bases separating them. In germline, CDR1 is SEHNR, CDR2 FQNEAQ (reference sequence). The CDR3 is 15 amino acids. CDR3 region: CASSPPHFSYNEQFF. CDR3 DNA sequence: TGTGCCAGCAGCCCCCCCCATTTCTCCTACAATGAGCAGTTCTTC.

The rearrangement uses TRBV11-2 and TRBJ1-6; the D is unclear. Germline assignment: CDR1 SGHAT and CDR2 FQNNGV. The CDR3 extends over 13 amino acids. Trimming stripped 5 bases from V and 9 bases from J, with 11 bases between. The CDR3 sequence: CASSPYTISPLHF. The CDR3 region has the DNA TGTGCCAGCAGCCCATACACAATTTCACCCCTCCACTTT.

This chain connects TRBV4-3 to TRBJ2-1; 7 bases align to TRBD1. CDR1 is LGHNA and CDR2 is YSLEER in the germline V gene. The CDR3 is made up of 16 amino acids. J gave up 1 base and V 2 bases, and 5 bases lay outside the gene matches. The CDR3 reads CASSQTGTASYNEQFF. The CDR3 region has the DNA TGCGCCAGCAGCCAAACCGGGACAGCTTCCTACAATGAGCAGTTCTTC.

This clone was seen more than once but under ten times. This chain joins TRBV18 and TRBJ2-2; 9 bases are shared with TRBD1. Germline CDR1 and CDR2: KGHSH and LQKENI. The CDR3 consists of 17 residues. V shed 5 bases, J shed 6 bases, and the junction held 13 bases outside the gene matches. CDR3 in amino acids: CASSSTPGQGVSGELFF. CDR3 sequence (DNA): TGTGCCAGCTCATCTACTCCGGGACAGGGAGTTTCCGGGGAGCTGTTTTTT.

This clone was detected a few times. This chain joins TRBV15 and TRBJ2-7; D possibly corresponds to TRBD1 (5 bases). The CDR3 spans 13 residues. CDR1 LNHNV and CDR2 YYDKDF come from the germline V gene (reference sequence). V was clipped by 0 bases and J by 5 bases, with 8 bases between them. CDR3 region: CATSRDKGDEQYF. CDR3 DNA: TGTGCCACCAGCAGAGATAAAGGGGACGAGCAGTACTTC.

This clone was counted only a few times. V usage is TRBV4-3 and J usage is TRBJ1-6, with D perhaps matching TRBD1 (5 bases). Germline CDR1 reads LGHNA; CDR2 reads YSLEER. This CDR3 contains 18 residues. Trimming took off 2 bases at V and 4 bases at J, with 18 bases between the two ends. The CDR3 bases are TGCGCCAGCAGCCAAAATGAATTTTGGGGACTGTATAATTCACCCCTCCACTTT. Residues: CASSQNEFWGLYNSPLHF.

The chain uses TRBV23-1 and TRBJ2-7; a weak D match, TRBD1 (6 bases). TRBV23-1 is sorted into the ORF group, with uncertain function. Trimming left V 7 bases short and J 3 bases short, with 13 bases between. The CDR3 contains 13 residues. The CDR3 coding sequence is TGCGCCAGCAATACTTCAGGGGACTACGAGCAGTACTTC. Translated, it gives CASNTSGDYEQYF.

The chain carries TRBV9 and TRBJ2-3; D unclear. CDR3 length: 14 amino acids. The germline V gene encodes CDR1 SGDLS and CDR2 YYNGEE. V was pared by 0 bases and J by 7 bases, with 12 bases between. CDR3 amino acids: CASSVASLANTQYF. CDR3 nucleotide sequence: TGTGCCAGCAGCGTAGCCTCATTGGCCAATACGCAGTATTTT.

J is TRBJ2-1 and V is TRBV15; 9 positions match TRBD1. Germline V gives CDR1 LNHNV, CDR2 YYDKDF (reference sequence). This CDR3 spans 15 amino acids. V trimming: 3 bases; J trimming: 8 bases; junction bases outside the gene matches: 8. The CDR3 DNA reads as TGTGCCACCAGCAGGGGTGACCGGGACAGGGATGAGCAGTTCTTC. Translation gives CATSRGDRDRDEQFF.